This TCR beta chain was captured by sequencing in a study of beta chain features in type 1 diabetes. Of note for this clone: The antigen is unknown.

Broader study findings: PCR, the amplification step, might favor shorter templates, equally in patients and controls. Lower insertion and higher deletion counts appeared at VDJ junctions in type 1 diabetes patients. Type 1 diabetes patients showed a moderate but significant shortening of TCRB CDR3s in all four CD4+ subsets.

Every donor provided one heparinised blood draw, which averaged roughly 120 mL. The CDR3 contains 11 residues. Germline assignment: CDR1 SGDLS and CDR2 YYNGEE. Trimming removed 7 bases at V and 1 base at J, with 3 bases between. The sequenced template was cDNA made from the entire isolated RNA. For naive, central memory and regulatory T cell samples, reads averaged around 3.6 million. The method was immunoSEQ multiplex PCR; TCRdb's version includes in-frame clones alone and lacks a portion of them. Here the sample spans a few hundred thousand clones, around 15% being singletons. The specimen was naive CD4+ T cells from blood. The receptor was derived from a man aged 25-45 years with type 1 diabetes. This rearrangement joins TRBV9 to TRBJ2-1; D not resolved. The CDR3 is CASASYNEQFF. CDR3 DNA: TGTGCCAGCGCGTCCTACAATGAGCAGTTCTTC.